This TCR beta chain was sequenced for a study of T cells in Graves' hyperthyroidism and ophthalmopathy. General study findings and limits: Ophthalmopathy onset followed model prediction by a median about 6.5 months.

Turning to this clonotype: Its matching antigen is unknown.

RNA transcripts served as the template for amplifying TCR beta CDR3 regions. With the HTBI primer set, the TCR CDR3 went through a first round of RT-PCR. TCRdb re-derived calls from the multiplex PCR reads in MiXCR, one entry per CDR3 protein. The sample has approximately 500,000 distinct CDR3 sequences, approximately 44% seen once; the top ten hold roughly 7.7%. The CDR3 extends over 17 amino acids. V gave up 6 bases and J gave up 6 bases; unmatched junction bases: 11. From germline, CDR1 is MNHNY and CDR2 SVGAGI (reference sequence). The authors deemed Graves' hyperthyroidism stable absent ophthalmopathy progression within 18 months.

The source of this sequence is a young woman with Graves' hyperthyroidism. The V gene is TRBV6-6, the J gene TRBJ2-2; 12 bases map to TRBD2. Sequenced input: peripheral blood or thyroid tissue (not recorded which). CDR3 bases: TGTGCCAGCAGCAAACAGGCCGGGACTAGCGGGTCCGGGGAGCTGTTTTTT. Encoded protein: CASSKQAGTSGSGELFF.